This record concerns one T cell receptor beta chain sequence. Given a much more abundant clone one base away, this may be a read error. This specimen comes from a study of regulatory T cells in long-lasting Graves disease. Assembly of TCR beta libraries relied on iRepertoire HTBI primers together with Arm-PCR of CDR3 regions. TCRdb re-analysed the multiplex PCR reads in MiXCR, keeping a single row per CDR3 protein. This sample has 450,000 to 600,000 distinct CDR3 sequences, with approximately 12% found just once. The time point was: newly diagnosed GD, antithyroid drugs for less than 3 months. Researchers made the TCR library from RNA that was extracted from PBMCs. The CDR3 runs 13 residues. Per the germline V gene, CDR1 is MDHEN and CDR2 is SYDVKM. These data were also reused for a study on T cells in Graves' hyperthyroidism and ophthalmopathy.

This receptor was taken from a man aged 25-45 years with Graves disease. J is TRBJ1-4 and V is TRBV28, with D possibly TRBD1 on 5 matching bases. Source: peripheral blood mononuclear cells (PBMCs), taken at new diagnosis, from a patient treated with antithyroid drugs. Here the CDR3 reads CASLKGTSEKLFF. The DNA of the CDR3 is TGTGCCAGCCTTAAAGGGACTAGTGAAAAACTGTTTTTT.